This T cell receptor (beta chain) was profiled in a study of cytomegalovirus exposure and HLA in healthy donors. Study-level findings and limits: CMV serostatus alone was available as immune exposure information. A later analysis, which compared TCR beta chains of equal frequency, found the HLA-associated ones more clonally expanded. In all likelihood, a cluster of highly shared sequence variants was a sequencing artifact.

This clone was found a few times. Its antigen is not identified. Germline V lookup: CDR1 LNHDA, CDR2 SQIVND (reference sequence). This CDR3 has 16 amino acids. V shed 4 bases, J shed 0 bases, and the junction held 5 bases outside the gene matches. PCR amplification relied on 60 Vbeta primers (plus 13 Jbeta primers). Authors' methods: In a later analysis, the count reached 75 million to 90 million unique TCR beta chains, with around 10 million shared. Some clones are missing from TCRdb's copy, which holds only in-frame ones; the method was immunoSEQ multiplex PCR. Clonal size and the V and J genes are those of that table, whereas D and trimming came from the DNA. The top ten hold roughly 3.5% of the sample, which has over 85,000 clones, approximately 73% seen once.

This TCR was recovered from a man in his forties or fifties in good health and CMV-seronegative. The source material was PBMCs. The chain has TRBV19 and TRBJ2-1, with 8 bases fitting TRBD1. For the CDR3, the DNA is TGTGCCAGTAGTAATCTAACAGGGGGCTCCTACAATGAGCAGTTCTTC. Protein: CASSNLTGGSYNEQFF.